The 5 T cell receptor beta chains below come from one sample, sequenced in a study of CD8 T cells in Susac syndrome. The RNA, about 0.45 to 1 ug, was put through reverse transcription using random hexamers. TCRdb processed the immunoSEQ multiplex PCR reads anew with MiXCR; each CDR3 protein has one entry. The sample consists of approximately 230,000 distinct CDR3 sequences, around 93% of them appearing once. The sequenced material came from CD4+ T cells from PBMCs. These receptors all stem from a human donor with multiple sclerosis.

V and J are TRBV15 and TRBJ2-2; 9 nucleotides line up with TRBD1. Per germline, CDR1 LNHNV and CDR2 YYDKDF (reference sequence). Trimming took 4 bases from V and 4 from J; bases not matched to a gene: 7. This CDR3 has 16 residues. The CDR3 reads CATSTYTGGFTGELFF. The CDR3 DNA sequence: TGTGCCACCAGCACCTACACAGGGGGCTTCACCGGGGAGCTGTTTTTT.

The V and J genes are TRBV10-3 and TRBJ1-4; D uncertain. Germline V CDR1 and CDR2: ENHRY, SYGVKD. V was clipped by 3 bases and J by 10 bases, with 9 bases between them. The CDR3 runs to 12 residues. The CDR3 bases are TGTGCCATCAGTGATGAAACGGGAAAACTGTTTTTT. Its protein product is CAISDETGKLFF.

This clonotype has a handful of counts. The V gene is TRBV6-6, the J gene TRBJ2-2; a possible D gene is TRBD1 (5 bases). Germline V gives CDR1 MNHNY, CDR2 SVGAGI (reference sequence). The CDR3 consists of 13 residues. V gave up 4 bases and J gave up 7 bases, with 10 bases separating them. This CDR3 is CASSSRVGGELFF. The CDR3 DNA is TGTGCCAGCAGTTCCAGGGTCGGCGGGGAGCTGTTTTTT.

CDR3 sequence (DNA): TGTGCCAGTATGGATTGGGGGGGCTCCTACGAGCAGTACTTC. This encodes CASMDWGGSYEQYF. The rearrangement uses TRBV6-6 and TRBJ2-7, with TRBD2 matching 7 bases. Losses at the gene ends were 9 bases for V and 0 bases for J; bases not matched to a gene: 8. This CDR3 comprises 14 residues. In germline, CDR1 is MNHNY, CDR2 SVGAGI (reference sequence).

The rearrangement uses TRBV10-2 and TRBJ1-6, with TRBD1 identical over 10 bases. V was pared by 3 bases and J by 9 bases, with 8 bases of the junction left unmatched. Germline lookup yields CDR1 WSHSY and CDR2 SAAADI. The CDR3 runs 16 residues. CDR3 nucleotide sequence: TGCGCCAGCAGTGACGGAATGGGACAGGGGATTTCACCCCTCCACTTT. As protein: CASSDGMGQGISPLHF.